The entry that follows covers one T cell receptor (beta chain) sequence. Its antigen is unidentified. The data originate from a study of T cell responses to AZD1222 COVID-19 vaccine. Study outcomes and limitations: As reported, nearly half of all spike-specific TCRs target variant regions that are unmutated. A rise in Spike-specific TCR breadth and depth followed two AZD1222 doses.

The CDR3 length is 14 residues. The V end lost 7 bases, the J end lost 4 bases, and 15 bases lay between the germline ends. CDR1 and CDR2 (germline): SGHKS, YYEKEE (reference sequence). Profiling relied on immunoSEQ multiplex PCR, and the TCRdb table lists in-frame clones only, not all of them. The sample lists 130,000 to 150,000 clones; about nine tenths were seen once. Sequenced material: peripheral blood, taken on day 0 of AZD1222 vaccination. The source is an adult in good health. This sequence joins TRBV5-5 and TRBJ1-3, with unresolved D. The CDR3 DNA reads TGTGCCAGCTCACCCGAGGACGGAGGAAACACCATATATTTT. Protein sequence: CASSPEDGGNTIYF.